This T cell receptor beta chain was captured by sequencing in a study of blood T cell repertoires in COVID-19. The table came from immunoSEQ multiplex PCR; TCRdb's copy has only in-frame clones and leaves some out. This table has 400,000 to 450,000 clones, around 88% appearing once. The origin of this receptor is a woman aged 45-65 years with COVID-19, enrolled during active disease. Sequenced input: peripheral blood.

The CDR3 DNA is TGTGCCAGCAGCTTGGGAGTGAACACTGAAGCTTTCTTT. Protein sequence: CASSLGVNTEAFF. The V gene is TRBV5-5, the J gene TRBJ1-1; the D is unclear. V lost 0 bases and J lost 0, with 3 bases in between. The germline CDR1 and CDR2 sequences are SGHKS and YYEKEE (reference sequence). CDR3 size: 13 residues. The variable domain in full, completed from reference TRBV5-5 and TRBJ1-1, reads DAGVTQSPTHLIKTRGQQVTLRCSPISGHKSVSWYQQVLGQGPQFIFQYYEKEERGRGNFPDRFSARQFPNYSSELNVNALLLGDSALYLCASSLGVNTEAFFGQGTRLTVV.